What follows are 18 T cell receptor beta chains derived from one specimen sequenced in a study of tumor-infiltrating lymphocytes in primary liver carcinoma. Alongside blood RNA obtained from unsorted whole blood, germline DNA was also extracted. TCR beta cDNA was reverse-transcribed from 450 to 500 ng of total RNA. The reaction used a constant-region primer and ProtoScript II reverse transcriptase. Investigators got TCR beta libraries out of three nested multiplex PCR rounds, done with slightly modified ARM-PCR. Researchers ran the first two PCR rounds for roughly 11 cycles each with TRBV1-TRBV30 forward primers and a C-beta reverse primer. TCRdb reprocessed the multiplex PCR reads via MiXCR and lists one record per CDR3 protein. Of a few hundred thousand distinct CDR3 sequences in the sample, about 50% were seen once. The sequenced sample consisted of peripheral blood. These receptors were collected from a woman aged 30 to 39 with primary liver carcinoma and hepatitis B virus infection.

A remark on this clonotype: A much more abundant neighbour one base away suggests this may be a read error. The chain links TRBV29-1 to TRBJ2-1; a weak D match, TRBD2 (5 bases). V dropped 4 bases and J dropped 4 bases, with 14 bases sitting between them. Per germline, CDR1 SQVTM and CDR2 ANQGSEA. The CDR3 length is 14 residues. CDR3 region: CSVGEAELYNEQFF. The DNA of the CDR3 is TGCAGCGTTGGTGAAGCGGAGTTATACAATGAGCAGTTCTTC.

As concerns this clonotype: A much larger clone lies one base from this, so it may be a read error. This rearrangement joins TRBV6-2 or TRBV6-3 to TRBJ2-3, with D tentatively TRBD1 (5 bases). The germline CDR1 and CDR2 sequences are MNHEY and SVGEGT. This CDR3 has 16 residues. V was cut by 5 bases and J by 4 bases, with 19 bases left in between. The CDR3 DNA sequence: TGTGCCAGCAGTGGGCTCGACAAGGGGCATGCAGATACGCAGTATTTT. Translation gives CASSGLDKGHADTQYF.

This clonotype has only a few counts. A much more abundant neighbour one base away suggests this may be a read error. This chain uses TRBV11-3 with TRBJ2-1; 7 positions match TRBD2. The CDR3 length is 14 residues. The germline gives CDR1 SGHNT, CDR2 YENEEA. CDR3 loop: CASSRGGSQNEQLF. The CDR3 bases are TGTGCCAGCTCCCGGGGCGGGAGTCAGAATGAGCAGCTCTTC.

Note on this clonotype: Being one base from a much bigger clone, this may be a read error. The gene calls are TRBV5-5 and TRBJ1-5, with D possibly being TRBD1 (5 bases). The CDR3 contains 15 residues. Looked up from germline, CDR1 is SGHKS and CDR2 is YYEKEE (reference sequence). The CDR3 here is CASSLFEQANQHQHF. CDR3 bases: TGTGCCAGCAGCTTGTTTGAACAGGCCAATCAGCACCAGCATTTT.

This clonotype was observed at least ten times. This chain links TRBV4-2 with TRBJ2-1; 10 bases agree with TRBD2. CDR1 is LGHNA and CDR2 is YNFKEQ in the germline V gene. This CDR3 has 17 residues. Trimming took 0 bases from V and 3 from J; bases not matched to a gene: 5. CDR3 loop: CASSQDDLAGVYNEQFF. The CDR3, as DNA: TGTGCCAGCAGCCAAGATGATCTAGCGGGAGTCTACAATGAGCAGTTCTTC.

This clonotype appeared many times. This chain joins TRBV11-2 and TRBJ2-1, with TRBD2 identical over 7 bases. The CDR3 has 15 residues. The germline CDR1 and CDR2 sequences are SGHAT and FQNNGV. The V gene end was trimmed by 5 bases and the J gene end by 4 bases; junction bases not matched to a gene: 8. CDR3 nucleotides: TGTGCCAGCAGCGTCGGAGCTAGCGGATACAATGAGCAGTTCTTC. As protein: CASSVGASGYNEQFF.

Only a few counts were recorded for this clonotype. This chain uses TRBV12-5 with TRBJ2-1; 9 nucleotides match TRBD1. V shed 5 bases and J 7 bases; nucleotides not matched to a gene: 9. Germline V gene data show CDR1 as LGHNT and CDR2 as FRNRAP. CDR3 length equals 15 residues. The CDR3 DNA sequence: TGTGCTAGTGGTCAAGGACAGGGGACTTCGAATGAGCAGTTCTTC. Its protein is CASGQGQGTSNEQFF.

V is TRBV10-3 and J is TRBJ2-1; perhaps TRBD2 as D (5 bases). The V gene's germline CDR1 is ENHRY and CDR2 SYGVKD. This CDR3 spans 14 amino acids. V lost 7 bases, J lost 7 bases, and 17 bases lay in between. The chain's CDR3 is CAIKDGLADNEQFF. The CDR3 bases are TGTGCCATCAAGGATGGACTGGCTGATAATGAGCAGTTCTTC.

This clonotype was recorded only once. The CDR3 reads CASSWTSGEGTDTQHF. The CDR3 DNA follows: TGTGCCAGCAGCTGGACATCGGGGGAGGGCACAGATACGCAGCATTTT. This chain uses TRBV5-6 with TRBJ2-3; tentatively, D is TRBD1 (5 bases). The better agreement between TRBJ1-5 and the DNA end casts doubt on the J call. The CDR3 totals 16 residues. Germline loops: CDR1 SGHDT, CDR2 YYEEEE.

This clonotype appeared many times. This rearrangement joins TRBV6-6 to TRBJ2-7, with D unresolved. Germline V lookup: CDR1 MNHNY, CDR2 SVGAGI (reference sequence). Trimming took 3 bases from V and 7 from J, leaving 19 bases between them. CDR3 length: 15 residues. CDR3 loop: CASSYPIPGSSEQYF. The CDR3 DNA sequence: TGTGCCAGCAGTTATCCTATACCCGGTTCATCGGAGCAGTACTTC.

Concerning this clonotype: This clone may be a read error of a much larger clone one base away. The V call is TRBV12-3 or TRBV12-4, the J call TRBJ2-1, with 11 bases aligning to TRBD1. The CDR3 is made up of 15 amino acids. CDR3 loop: CVSSTPGQGVHEQFF. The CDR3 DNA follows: TGTGTCAGCAGTACCCCGGGACAGGGGGTCCATGAGCAGTTCTTC.

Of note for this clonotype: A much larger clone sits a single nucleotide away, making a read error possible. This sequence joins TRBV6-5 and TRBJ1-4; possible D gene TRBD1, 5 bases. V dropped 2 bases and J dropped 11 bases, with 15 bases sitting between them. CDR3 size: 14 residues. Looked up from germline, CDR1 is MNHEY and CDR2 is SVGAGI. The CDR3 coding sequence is TGTGCCAGCAGTTACGGGACTCAAGAGGGGAAACTGTTTTTT. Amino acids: CASSYGTQEGKLFF.

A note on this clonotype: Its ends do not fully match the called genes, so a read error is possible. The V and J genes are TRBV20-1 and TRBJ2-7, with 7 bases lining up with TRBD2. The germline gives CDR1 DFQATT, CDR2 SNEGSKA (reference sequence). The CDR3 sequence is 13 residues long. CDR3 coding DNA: TGTAGTGCTAGTATCGCTAGCGGATACGAGCAGTACTTC. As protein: CSASIASGYEQYF.

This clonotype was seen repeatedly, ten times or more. DNA of the CDR3: TGCAGCGTTGAAGATGATGGGGCGATCTGGGAGACCCAGTACTTC. Amino acids: CSVEDDGAIWETQYF. The V gene is TRBV29-1, the J gene TRBJ2-5, with a tentative D call TRBD1 (5 bases). The length of the CDR3 is 15 residues. V lost 0 bases and J lost 5, with 16 bases in between. Germline V gene data show CDR1 as SQVTM and CDR2 as ANQGSEA.

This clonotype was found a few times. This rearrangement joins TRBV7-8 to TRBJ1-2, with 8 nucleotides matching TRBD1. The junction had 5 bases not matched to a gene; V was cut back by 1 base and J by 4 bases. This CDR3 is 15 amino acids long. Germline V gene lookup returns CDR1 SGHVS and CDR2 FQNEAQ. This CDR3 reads CASSLDRGVLYGYTF. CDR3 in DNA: TGTGCCAGCAGCTTAGACAGGGGGGTCCTCTATGGCTACACCTTC.

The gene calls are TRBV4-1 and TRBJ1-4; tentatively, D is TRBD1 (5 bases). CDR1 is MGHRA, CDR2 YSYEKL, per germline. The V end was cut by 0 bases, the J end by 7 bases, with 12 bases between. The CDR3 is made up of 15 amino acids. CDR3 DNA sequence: TGCGCCAGCAGCCAAGAGGGCAGGGTGGCTGAAAAACTGTTTTTT. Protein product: CASSQEGRVAEKLFF.

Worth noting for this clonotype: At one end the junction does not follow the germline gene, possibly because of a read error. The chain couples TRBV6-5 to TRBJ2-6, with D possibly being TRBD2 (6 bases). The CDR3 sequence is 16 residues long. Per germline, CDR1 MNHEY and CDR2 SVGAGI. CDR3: CASSYSTGAGANVMTF. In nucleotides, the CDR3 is TGTGCCAGCAGTTACTCCACGGGAGCTGGGGCCAACGTCATGACTTTC.

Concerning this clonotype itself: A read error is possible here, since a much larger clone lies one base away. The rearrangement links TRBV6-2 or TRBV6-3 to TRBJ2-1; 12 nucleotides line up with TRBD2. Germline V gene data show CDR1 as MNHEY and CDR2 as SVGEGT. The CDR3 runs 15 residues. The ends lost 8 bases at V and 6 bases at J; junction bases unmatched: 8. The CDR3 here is CASARLAGEINEQFF. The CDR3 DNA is TGTGCCAGCGCCCGACTAGCGGGAGAAATCAATGAGCAGTTCTTC.